The clone carrying this T cell receptor beta chain came up a few times. This record comes from a study of CD8+CD57+ T cells in acquired aplastic anemia. Genomic DNA acted as the template from which TCR beta VDJ combination and CDR3 sequence profiling were carried out. TCRdb ran MiXCR on the reads and lists one entry per CDR3 protein. The sample has roughly 500,000 distinct CDR3 sequences; around 32% are singletons. CDR1 and CDR2 (germline): LNHDA, SQIVND (reference sequence). V was clipped by 2 bases and J by 4 bases, with 14 bases between them. The CDR3 runs 15 residues. Patients chosen for sequencing had CD8+CD57+ cells that had expanded, as shown by flow cytometry.

The V gene is TRBV19, the J gene TRBJ2-5; no definite D call. Material for sequencing was sorted CD4+, CD8+, or CD8+CD57+ T cells (not recorded which) from PBMCs. The sequence came from a human donor with aplastic anemia. The CDR3 loop reads CASSIRAAGVETQYF. CDR3 DNA: TGTGCCAGTAGTATACGGGCGGCCGGAGTAGAGACCCAGTACTTC.